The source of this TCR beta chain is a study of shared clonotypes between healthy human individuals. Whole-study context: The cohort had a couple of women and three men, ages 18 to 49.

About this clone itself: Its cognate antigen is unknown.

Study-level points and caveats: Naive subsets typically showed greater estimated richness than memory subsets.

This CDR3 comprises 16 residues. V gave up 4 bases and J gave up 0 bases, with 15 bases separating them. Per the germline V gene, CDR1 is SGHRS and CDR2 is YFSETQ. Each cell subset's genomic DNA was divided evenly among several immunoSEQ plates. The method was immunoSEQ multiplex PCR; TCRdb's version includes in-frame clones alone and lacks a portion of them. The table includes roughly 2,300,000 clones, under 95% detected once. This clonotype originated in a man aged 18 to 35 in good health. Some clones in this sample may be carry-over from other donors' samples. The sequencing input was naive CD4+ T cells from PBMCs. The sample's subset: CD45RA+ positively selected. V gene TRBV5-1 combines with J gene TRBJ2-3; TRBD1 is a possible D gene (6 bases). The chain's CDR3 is CASSSSGTPSTDTQYF. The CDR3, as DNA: TGCGCCAGCAGCAGCTCCGGGACACCTAGCACAGATACGCAGTATTTT. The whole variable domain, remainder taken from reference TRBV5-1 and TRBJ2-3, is KAGVTQTPRYLIKTRGQQVTLSCSPISGHRSVSWYQQTPGQGLQFLFEYFSETQRNKGNFPGRFSGRQFSNSRSEMNVSTLELGDSALYLCASSSSGTPSTDTQYFGPGTRLTVL.